The 16 T cell receptor beta chains given below trace back to one sample, sequenced in a study of shared clonotypes between healthy human individuals. Generated by immunoSEQ multiplex PCR, the TCRdb table keeps only in-frame clones and is missing some. In the table there are fewer than 850,000 clones, 55% to 75% of which are singletons. Sequenced sample: memory CD4+ T cells sorted from blood. Subset given: CD45RA-negative fraction. Every receptor here comes from a woman aged 25 to 45 in good health.

The chain is built from TRBV14 and TRBJ2-2; the D gene could be TRBD1 or TRBD2 (5 bases each). Germline V CDR1 and CDR2: SGHDN, FVKESK. There are 21 residues in the CDR3. Trimming took off 2 bases at V and 2 bases at J, with 27 bases between the two ends. The CDR3 protein is CASSQPRTRAFRGVNTGELFF. CDR3 coding DNA: TGTGCCAGCAGCCAACCGCGAACCCGGGCCTTCCGAGGGGTTAACACCGGGGAGCTGTTTTTT.

The chain uses TRBV9 and TRBJ2-7, with 13 bases that match TRBD2. This CDR3 contains 14 residues. Germline V CDR1 and CDR2: SGDLS, YYNGEE. V shed 3 bases, J shed 7 bases, and the junction held 4 bases outside the gene matches. The CDR3 loop reads CASSGGLAGLEQYF. CDR3 DNA: TGTGCCAGCAGCGGGGGACTAGCGGGATTAGAGCAGTACTTC.

This clone was seen more than once but under ten times. The chain carries TRBV4-1 and TRBJ2-7; weak D call: TRBD1 (5 bases). CDR3 length: 15 amino acids. The germline CDR1 and CDR2 sequences are MGHRA and YSYEKL. V was trimmed by 3 bases and J by 3 bases, leaving 15 bases between them. Written as DNA, the CDR3 is TGCGCCAGCAGCCACCAAATTGGACAAGACTACGAGCAGTACTTC. Amino acid sequence: CASSHQIGQDYEQYF.

This sequence joins TRBV6-1 and TRBJ2-7, with D maybe TRBD1 (6 bases). This CDR3 region has 15 residues. CDR1 MNHNS and CDR2 SASEGT come from the germline V gene. V lost 6 bases to trimming and J lost 4 bases, with 19 bases between them. The CDR3 nucleotides read TGTGCCAGCAGCCGACAGGCGTCAGATCCTTACGAGCAGTACTTC. It encodes CASSRQASDPYEQYF.

The genes are TRBV28 and TRBJ1-3; 8 bases map to TRBD1. The V segment lost 2 bases and the J segment 3 bases; nucleotides outside the gene matches: 6. This CDR3 has 16 residues. CDR1 is MDHEN and CDR2 is SYDVKM in the germline V gene. The CDR3 protein is CASSLRQGPIGNTIYF. Here the CDR3 DNA reads TGTGCCAGCAGTTTACGACAGGGGCCCATTGGAAACACCATATATTTT. The entire variable domain, with the rest obtained from reference TRBV28 and TRBJ1-3, is as follows: DVKVTQSSRYLVKRTGEKVFLECVQDMDHENMFWYRQDPGLGLRLIYFSYDVKMKEKGDIPEGYSVSREKKERFSLILESASTNQTSMYLCASSLRQGPIGNTIYFGEGSWLTVV.

The sample holds a few counts of this clone. V gene TRBV6-5 combines with J gene TRBJ1-1; D is uncertain. This CDR3 comprises 16 residues. Trimming removed 3 bases at V and 2 bases at J, with 16 bases between. Germline V CDR1 and CDR2: MNHEY, SVGAGI. The CDR3 coding sequence is TGTGCCAGCAGTTATCTTTCCCTGGACGCTAACACTGAAGCTTTCTTT. Amino acids: CASSYLSLDANTEAFF.

The J gene is TRBJ2-1, the V gene TRBV5-1; D unclear. This CDR3 is 13 amino acids long. V shed 2 bases and J shed 8 bases, with 11 bases lying between them. CDR1 is SGHRS and CDR2 is YFSETQ in the germline V gene. The CDR3 region is CASSFGGVDEQFF. DNA for the CDR3: TGCGCCAGCAGCTTTGGTGGTGTGGATGAGCAGTTCTTC. Combining the CDR3 with reference TRBV5-1 and TRBJ2-1 gives the whole variable domain KAGVTQTPRYLIKTRGQQVTLSCSPISGHRSVSWYQQTPGQGLQFLFEYFSETQRNKGNFPGRFSGRQFSNSRSEMNVSTLELGDSALYLCASSFGGVDEQFFGPGTRLTVL.

This chain links TRBV19 with TRBJ1-1; D gene unclear. The CDR3 runs 14 residues. Germline CDR1 reads LNHDA; CDR2 reads SQIVND (reference sequence). Trimming shortened V by 2 bases and J by 0 bases, and 7 bases separated the two germline ends. CDR3 in amino acids: CASSIIPLNTEAFF. CDR3 in DNA: TGTGCCAGTAGTATAATTCCACTGAACACTGAAGCTTTCTTT. Together with reference TRBV19 and TRBJ1-1, the CDR3 gives the full variable domain: DGGITQSPKYLFRKEGQNVTLSCEQNLNHDAMYWYRQDPGQGLRLIYYSQIVNDFQKGDIAEGYSVSREKKESFPLTVTSAQKNPTAFYLCASSIIPLNTEAFFGQGTRLTVV.

V and J are TRBV18 and TRBJ2-6; D remains unclear. Germline CDR1 and CDR2: KGHSH and LQKENI. With 5 bases removed from V and 0 bases from J, the gap between germline ends came to 5 bases. CDR3 length equals 14 residues. CDR3 amino acids: CASSDRSGANVLTF. The DNA of the CDR3 is TGTGCCAGCTCAGACCGCTCTGGGGCCAACGTCCTGACTTTC.

V and J are TRBV19 and TRBJ2-4; D not certain. V dropped 0 bases and J dropped 7 bases, with 7 bases sitting between them. The CDR3 runs 13 residues. The germline gives CDR1 LNHDA, CDR2 SQIVND (reference sequence). CDR3 sequence: CASSIERVNIQYF. The CDR3 DNA is TGTGCCAGTAGTATAGAACGTGTCAACATTCAGTACTTC.

This clone occurred once. V and J are TRBV19 and TRBJ1-2; perhaps TRBD1 as D (5 bases). This CDR3 contains 14 residues. Trimming removed 4 bases from V and 5 bases from J, with 14 bases in between. CDR1 LNHDA and CDR2 SQIVND come from the germline V gene (reference sequence). The CDR3 region is CASSNQGPRYGYTF. As DNA, the CDR3 is TGTGCCAGTAGTAACCAGGGTCCCAGATATGGCTACACCTTC.

The CDR3: CASSPPTAEAYEQYF. The CDR3 region has the DNA TGTGCCAGCAGCCCCCCGACAGCAGAAGCCTACGAGCAGTACTTC. The V and J genes are TRBV4-2 and TRBJ2-5; weak D call: TRBD1 (5 bases). The DNA matches TRBJ2-7 better at its end, which makes the J call doubtful. This CDR3 has 15 residues. The germline gives CDR1 LGHNA, CDR2 YNFKEQ.

In this sample, this clone turned up a few times. This CDR3 is also generated by other DNA sequences in the sample. The rearrangement links TRBV6-1 to TRBJ2-7, with TRBD2 matching over 8 bases. The CDR3 has 13 amino acids. V trimming: 3 bases; J trimming: 4 bases; junction bases outside the gene matches: 2. Germline lookup yields CDR1 MNHNS and CDR2 SASEGT. CDR3 sequence: CASSEGLVYEQYF. In DNA, the CDR3 is TGTGCCAGCAGTGAGGGACTAGTTTACGAGCAGTACTTC.

This chain connects TRBV7-8 to TRBJ1-2; 12 positions agree with TRBD1. Germline trimming cut 2 bases from V and 3 bases from J; bases unmatched to any gene: 4. This CDR3 spans 16 amino acids. CDR1 is SGHVS and CDR2 is FQNEAQ in the germline V gene. CDR3 coding DNA: TGTGCCAGCAGCTTAAGGGACAGGGGGCAGTACTATGGCTACACCTTC. It specifies CASSLRDRGQYYGYTF.

The chain couples TRBV5-1 to TRBJ2-7; D is undetermined. CDR3 length: 14 residues. The germline gives CDR1 SGHRS, CDR2 YFSETQ. V was shortened by 0 bases and J by 2 bases, with 9 bases between the two germline ends. CDR3 bases: TGCGCCAGCAGCTTGGGCCCCGGGCCCTACGAGCAGTACTTC. Encoded protein: CASSLGPGPYEQYF.

The table lists this clone with a few counts. The chain carries TRBV7-2 and TRBJ2-1; TRBD2 aligns across 12 bases. The CDR3 loop spans 15 amino acids. The germline V gene encodes CDR1 SGHTA and CDR2 FQGNSA. The J segment lost 9 bases and the V segment lost 3 bases, leaving 6 bases of the junction unmatched. The CDR3 coding sequence is TGTGCCAGCAGCTTCAGGACTAGCGGGATCGCTGAGCAGTTCTTC. This sequence encodes CASSFRTSGIAEQFF.